Sequencing of this TCR beta chain was carried out in a study of T cell repertoires in cytomegalovirus infection. Study observations and caveats: Across the ex vivo response, the dominant clonotypes were HLA-C-restricted CMV-specific TCR beta clonotypes. Of the TCR beta families, the public ones yielded a cumulative frequency that identified carriers of CMV plus the relevant HLA.

Each CDR3 protein is one row after TCRdb ran MiXCR on the reads. The sample records around 740,000 distinct CDR3 sequences, 35% to 40% being singletons. A remark on this clonotype: Its antigen is undetermined.

The CDR3 spans 16 residues. Germline CDR1 reads SGHVS; CDR2 reads FNYEAQ. V lost 1 base to trimming and J lost 0 bases, with 11 bases between them. The TCR originated in a human donor in good health (CMV status not recorded). Some clones in this sample may be carry-over from other donors' samples. The sequencing sample was made of PBMCs. This chain connects TRBV7-6 to TRBJ2-3, with no clear D. The CDR3 DNA is TGTGCCAGCAGCTTAGGGGCTTCCTCTAGCACAGATACGCAGTATTTT. Residues: CASSLGASSSTDTQYF.